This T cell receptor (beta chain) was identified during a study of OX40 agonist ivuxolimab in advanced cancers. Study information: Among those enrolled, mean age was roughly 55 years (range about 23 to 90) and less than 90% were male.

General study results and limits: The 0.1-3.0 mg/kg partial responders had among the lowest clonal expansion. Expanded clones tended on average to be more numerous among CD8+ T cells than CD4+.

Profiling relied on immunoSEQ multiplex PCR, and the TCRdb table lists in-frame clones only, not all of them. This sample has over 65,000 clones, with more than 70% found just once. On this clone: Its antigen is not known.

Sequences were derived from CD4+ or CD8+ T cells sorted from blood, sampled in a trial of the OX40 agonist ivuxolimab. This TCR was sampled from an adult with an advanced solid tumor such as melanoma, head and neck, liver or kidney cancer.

The CDR3 DNA reads as TGTGCCAGCAGCGCACGACAGGGGGCTAGCACAGATACGCAGTATTTT. The encoded protein is CASSARQGASTDTQYF. The chain uses TRBV9 and TRBJ2-3; the match to TRBD1 covers 10 bases. The germline V gene has CDR1 SGDLS and CDR2 YYNGEE. With 3 bases clipped from V and 0 bases from J, the junction kept 4 bases outside the gene matches. The CDR3 is 16 amino acids.